Sequencing of this TCR beta chain was carried out in a study of blood T cell repertoires in COVID-19. In the study overall: The United States, Italy and Spain provided the acute and convalescent COVID-19 samples. The cDNA or gDNA used as material had been derived from T cells, B-cell-depleted T cells, or PBMCs.

V was shortened by 6 bases and J by 1 base, with 9 bases between the two germline ends. There are 13 residues in the CDR3. CDR1 is SNHLY and CDR2 is FYNNEI in the germline V gene. Per the original data handling: Amplified reference gene primers provided the basis for estimating nucleated cell counts. This table comes from immunoSEQ multiplex PCR, and its TCRdb copy is limited to in-frame clones, with some not included. That table is the source of V, J and clone size, and D and trimming were worked out from the DNA. The profile covers a few hundred thousand clones, with more than 70% appearing a single time and around 1.5% taken by the ten largest.

V and J are TRBV2 and TRBJ1-1; a weak D match, TRBD1 (5 bases). This TCR was recovered from a woman aged 50 to 60 with acute or convalescent COVID-19. Specimen: peripheral blood. For the CDR3, the DNA is TGTGCCAGCAGGATTACAGGGAACACTGAAGCTTTCTTT. Protein product: CASRITGNTEAFF.